A selection of T cell receptor beta chains follows, all from one sample in a study of T-cell reconstitution after alpha-beta-depleted transplantation in children. TCRdb redid the calling of the PCR reads with MiXCR, one entry per CDR3 protein. The repertoire includes around 490,000 distinct CDR3 sequences, over 9.5% of them detected once, and around 15% sits in the top ten. Sequenced material: PBMCs, mostly from graft donor cells, taken 180 days after TCRalphabeta/CD19-depleted stem cell transplant. These receptors came from a female patient aged 2 to 10 who had a stem cell transplant for aplastic anemia, so the T cells may come from the graft donor. CDR3s include the opening cysteine and the closing phenylalanine or tryptophan. D genes are given only for firm matches. Not all rows give a size; the values are once, few, many and, for expanded clones, a class.

CDR3aa	CDR3nt	d_gene	abundance	v_gene	j_gene
CSARDRGENTEAFF	TGCAGTGCTAGAGACAGGGGAGAGAACACTGAAGCTTTCTTT	-	-	TRBV20-1	TRBJ1-1
CASRPTGGRGYTF	TGTGCCAGCAGACCGACAGGGGGTAGAGGCTACACCTTC	TRBD1	-	TRBV28	TRBJ1-2
CASSQVRLAAQETQYF	TGTGCCAGCAGCCAGGTTCGACTAGCGGCCCAAGAGACCCAGTACTTC	TRBD2	-	TRBV3-1	TRBJ2-5
CSARGRSANYGYTF	TGCAGTGCTAGAGGCAGGAGTGCTAACTATGGCTACACCTTC	-	few	TRBV20-1	TRBJ1-2
CSANRGLGTEAFF	TGCAGTGCCAACAGGGGGCTCGGCACTGAAGCTTTCTTT	TRBD1	few	TRBV20-1	TRBJ1-1
CASSSRPMTPNTGELFF	TGTGCCAGCAGCTCCCGGCCGATGACACCGAACACCGGGGAGCTGTTTTTT	-	few	TRBV7-9	TRBJ2-2
CAISTSGTYEQYF	TGTGCCATCAGTACTAGCGGGACGTACGAGCAGTACTTC	TRBD2	-	TRBV10-3	TRBJ2-7
CASSIGGSSGYEQYF	TGTGCCAGTAGTATAGGCGGCTCCTCGGGTTACGAGCAGTACTTC	-	-	TRBV19	TRBJ2-7
CASSEPLGTGRPYNEQFF	TGTGCCAGCAGCGAACCCCTAGGGACAGGGAGGCCCTACAATGAGCAGTTCTTC	TRBD1	-	TRBV14	TRBJ2-1
CSVEHKRDTQYF	TGCAGCGTTGAACATAAGAGGGATACGCAGTATTTT	-	many	TRBV29-1	TRBJ2-3
CASSSGTGRRGYGYTF	TGTGCCAGCAGCTCGGGGACAGGGAGGCGCGGCTATGGCTACACCTTC	TRBD1	few	TRBV3-1	TRBJ1-2
CASSFPGQGSSGELFF	TGTGCCAGCAGCTTCCCGGGACAGGGGTCGAGCGGGGAGCTGTTTTTT	TRBD1	many	TRBV7-2	TRBJ2-2
CASFRGRGLTDTQYF	TGTGCCAGCTTCCGGGGAAGAGGACTAACAGATACGCAGTATTTT	-	-	TRBV6-2/TRBV6-3	TRBJ2-3
CAISLDRSSYEQYF	TGTGCCATCAGTCTGGACAGGAGCTCCTACGAGCAGTACTTC	TRBD1	-	TRBV10-3	TRBJ2-7
CATGPNDSSYNEQFF	TGTGCCACCGGACCTAATGACAGCTCCTACAATGAGCAGTTCTTC	-	-	TRBV24-1	TRBJ2-1
CASSIMGPNTESFF	TGTGCCAGTAGTATAATGGGCCCGAACACTGAATCTTTCTTT	-	-	TRBV19	TRBJ1-1
CASTPQGSGRLYEQYF	TGTGCCAGCACCCCCCAGGGGAGCGGGAGACTCTACGAGCAGTACTTC	TRBD2	few	TRBV6-2/TRBV6-3	TRBJ2-7
CASSSAEGAGYGYTF	TGTGCCAGCAGCTCCGCTGAGGGGGCAGGCTATGGCTACACCTTC	TRBD1	-	TRBV7-8	TRBJ1-2
CSASGVGNEQFF	TGCAGTGCTAGTGGGGTCGGCAATGAGCAGTTCTTC	-	-	TRBV20-1	TRBJ2-1
CASSLQGANVLTF	TGTGCCAGCAGTTTACAGGGGGCCAACGTCCTGACTTTC	-	many	TRBV28	TRBJ2-6
CSARAPGLYGYTF	TGCAGTGCTAGAGCCCCGGGCTTATATGGCTACACCTTC	-	-	TRBV20-1	TRBJ1-2
CASSSLPGQFQETQYF	TGTGCCAGCAGTTCCCTACCGGGACAGTTCCAAGAGACCCAGTACTTC	TRBD1	-	TRBV12-3/TRBV12-4	TRBJ2-5
CASSPRERAGNTEAFF	TGTGCCAGCTCACCACGGGAACGGGCGGGGAACACTGAAGCTTTCTTT	-	-	TRBV18	TRBJ1-1
CASSMFTALGMGSQHF	TGTGCCAGTAGTATGTTCACAGCCCTAGGGATGGGATCCCAGCATTTT	-	few	TRBV19	TRBJ1-5